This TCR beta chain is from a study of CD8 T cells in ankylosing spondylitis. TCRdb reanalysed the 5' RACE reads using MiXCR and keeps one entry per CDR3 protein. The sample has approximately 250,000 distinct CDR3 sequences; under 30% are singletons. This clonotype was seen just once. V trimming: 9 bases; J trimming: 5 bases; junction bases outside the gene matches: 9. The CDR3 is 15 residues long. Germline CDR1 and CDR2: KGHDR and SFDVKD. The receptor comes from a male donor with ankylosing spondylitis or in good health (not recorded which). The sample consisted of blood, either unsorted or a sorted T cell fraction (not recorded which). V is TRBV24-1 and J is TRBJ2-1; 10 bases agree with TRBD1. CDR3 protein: CATSGRDRGNNEQFF. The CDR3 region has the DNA TGTGCCACCTCAGGCCGGGACAGGGGTAACAATGAGCAGTTCTTC.